This passage covers 3 T cell receptor beta chains from one sample sequenced in a study of Graves' ophthalmopathy and Graves' hyperthyroidism. Using RNA transcripts, the TCR beta CDR3 regions were amplified. Following a first-round RT-PCR that used HTBI primers, a second-round multiplex PCR was carried out. TCRdb analysed the multiplex PCR reads with MiXCR anew, one entry per CDR3 protein. The data show 900,000 to 1,200,000 distinct CDR3 sequences, with about two fifths seen just once and 11% held by the top ten. Specimen: peripheral blood or thyroid tissue (not recorded which). The receptors come from an adult man with Graves' hyperthyroidism.

This clonotype was detected many times. V is TRBV20-1 and J is TRBJ2-7; TRBD2 aligns across 11 bases. J gave up 4 bases and V 0 bases, and 2 bases lay outside the gene matches. The CDR3 totals 14 residues. Per germline, CDR1 DFQATT and CDR2 SNEGSKA (reference sequence). The CDR3 sequence: CSARETSGTYEQYF. The CDR3 DNA sequence: TGCAGTGCTAGAGAGACTAGCGGGACTTACGAGCAGTACTTC.

This clonotype was counted between two and nine times. This chain joins TRBV10-2 and TRBJ2-2; D remains ambiguous. Germline V gives CDR1 WSHSY, CDR2 SAAADI. The CDR3 is 13 residues long. The V end was cut by 9 bases, the J end by 6 bases, with 14 bases between. The CDR3, as DNA: TGCGCCAGAACAGTGGGTGGGGCCGGGGAGCTGTTTTTT. Translated, it gives CARTVGGAGELFF.

As concerns this clonotype: A much more abundant neighbour one base away suggests this may be a read error. This chain joins TRBV10-3 and TRBJ2-5; possible D gene TRBD1, 5 bases. The CDR3 length is 12 residues. Germline V CDR1 and CDR2: ENHRY, SYGVKD. The CDR3 loop reads CASSYTDSAQYF. DNA of the CDR3: TGTGCCAGCAGTTATACCGACAGCGCCCAGTACTTC.